This T cell receptor (beta chain) appears in the sequencing data of a study of identical twins. One entry per CDR3 protein results from TCRdb running MiXCR on the 5' RACE reads. The sample includes some 240,000 distinct CDR3 sequences, about 10% of them seen just once. Comment on this clonotype: The junction and the germline gene differ at one end; a read error may be behind it.

CDR3 length equals 16 residues. CDR1 is MGHRA, CDR2 YSYEKL, per germline. J is TRBJ1-1 and V is TRBV4-1; D perhaps matches TRBD1 (5 bases). The specimen sequenced was memory T cells sorted from blood. This clonotype originated in a man aged 45 to 65 in good health. Here the CDR3 DNA reads TGCGCCAGCAGCCCCACCCAAGGACAAAAGGGGACTGAAGCTTCCTTT. Encoded protein: CASSPTQGQKGTEASF.